This T cell receptor (beta chain) was sequenced during a study of cytomegalovirus exposure and HLA in healthy donors. Regarding the study as a whole: In a later analysis, first-cohort TCR clusters were found to tend to co-occur in the 90 to 150 validation repertoires. While the bulk of TCR sequences proved rare, some public TCRs turned up in many donors.

Profiled with immunoSEQ multiplex PCR; TCRdb holds only in-frame clones, not every one. The sample lists roughly 100,000 clones; approximately 94% were seen once. Germline loops: CDR1 LNHDA, CDR2 SQIVND (reference sequence). The V and J ends lost 3 bases and 0 bases respectively, with 5 bases between them. The CDR3 runs to 14 residues. In this sample, this clone turned up once. Its antigen is currently unknown. The sample was PBMCs. The source is a woman aged 18-29 years in good health and CMV-seronegative. V and J are TRBV19 and TRBJ1-4; D is undetermined. The CDR3 region is CASSIRATNEKLFF. The CDR3 bases are TGTGCCAGTAGTATCCGGGCAACTAATGAAAAACTGTTTTTT. Filled out from reference TRBV19 and TRBJ1-4, the complete variable domain reads DGGITQSPKYLFRKEGQNVTLSCEQNLNHDAMYWYRQDPGQGLRLIYYSQIVNDFQKGDIAEGYSVSREKKESFPLTVTSAQKNPTAFYLCASSIRATNEKLFFGSGTQLSVL.